This T cell receptor (beta chain) was found in a study of early stage breast cancer tumors (dated 2017 in TCRdb). At the level of the whole study: Of the 15 to 20 invasive breast tumors, twelve were found to be estrogen receptor-positive, progesterone receptor-positive and HER2-negative. Of the roughly 12 ER+/PR+/HER2- tumors, eight were classified as invasive ductal carcinomas and four as invasive lobular carcinomas. A read coverage of roughly 10-fold per sample was achieved on average. The samples as a whole yielded around 2.5 million detected templates, corresponding to 1,100,000 or so unique clonotypes.

Findings and caveats that apply to the study as a whole: Tumors showed about 2.3-fold higher T cell density and higher clonality than adjacent normal breast tissue. Bulk genomic DNA sequencing of unsorted cells missed chain pairing and functional markers such as CD4, CD8 and FOXP3. Enriched TCRB sequences shared across patients were mostly commonly generated sequences, unlikely to play an important role in the tumor microenvironment. Because the cohort was small, a breakdown by tumor subtype could not be done. Repertoires from blood and normal breast were more alike than repertoires from blood and tumor, and in about 90% of the 16 patients, comparing each tissue with blood separated tumor from normal.

Every sample was amplified as two independent genomic DNA replicates, using roughly 0.45 ug for blood and about 1.4 ug for tumor or normal breast. Following the manufacturer's instructions, the ImmunoSeq Intro kit was used to carry out TCRB sequencing on genomic DNA. The multiplex PCR ran for around 30 cycles using proprietary primers and spike-in control sequences for absolute quantification. Single-end 150-bp reads were used to sequence an 87-bp fragment spanning the CDR3 plus the flanking V and J genes. Each lane of an Illumina MiSeq using version 3.0 chemistry carried seven multiplexed samples, with two replicates per sample. Concerning the study's data processing: Raw data were processed with the vendor's proprietary pipeline, and both replicates were merged into a single result per sample. A clonotype was defined as productive rearrangements that share the same V-gene family, CDR3 amino acid sequence and J-gene segment. Clonality was computed as 1 minus the normalized Shannon entropy (Pielou evenness) of TCRB abundances. To estimate T cell density, the total number of templates was divided by the input cell count, which was inferred from how much DNA went in. Recon, run with its default parameters, was used to estimate overall repertoire diversity and clonality. A clonotype counted as tumor-enriched if its abundance in tumor exceeded 0.1% and was at least 32-fold higher than its abundance in normal breast. TCRdb carries this immuneACCESS record with in-frame sequences only. Its versions omit some clonotypes, under half of them owing to an unresolved V gene in the studies checked, with the rest unexplained. The V and J calls and the clone size are those of that table, but D and trimming were determined from the DNA. The sample has some 30,000 clones on record, 60% to 80% of them singletons. The ten largest clones take up over 9% of the sample.

V loses 3 bases, J loses 5 bases, and the germline ends lie 12 bases apart. The cysteine opens and the phenylalanine closes a CDR3 of 14 amino acids. Solely the CDR3 DNA is kept, with 42 bases framed from the first base. The germline V gene encodes CDR1 LGHNA and CDR2 YSLEER. Dicing about 19-55 mg of tumor tissue typically produced more than 3 ug of DNA. The study profiled bulk TCR beta-chain repertoires in matched peripheral blood, tumor and adjacent normal breast tissue taken from some 17 patients with early-stage breast cancer. Once resection was done, tumor tissue identified by eye was cut out and put into prechilled RNAlater. Tumor tissue (roughly 17-50 mg) was diced and homogenized in RLTplus buffer with beta-mercaptoethanol and antifoaming agent using a TissueLyser II. Genomic DNA was extracted with the Qiagen AllPrep DNA/RNA Mini kit. For this clone: Its binding antigen is unknown. No base quality values were provided; no much bigger clone lies one nucleotide off.

This TCR was sampled from a person aged 25-39 years with breast cancer. This chain joins TRBV4-3 to TRBJ2-3; possibly the D gene is TRBD2, per 5 matching bases. Sequencing input: breast tumor tissue. The nucleotides are TGCGCCAGCAGCCAGCGCCCACTAGTAGATACGCAGTATTTT. This translates into CASSQRPLVDTQYF.